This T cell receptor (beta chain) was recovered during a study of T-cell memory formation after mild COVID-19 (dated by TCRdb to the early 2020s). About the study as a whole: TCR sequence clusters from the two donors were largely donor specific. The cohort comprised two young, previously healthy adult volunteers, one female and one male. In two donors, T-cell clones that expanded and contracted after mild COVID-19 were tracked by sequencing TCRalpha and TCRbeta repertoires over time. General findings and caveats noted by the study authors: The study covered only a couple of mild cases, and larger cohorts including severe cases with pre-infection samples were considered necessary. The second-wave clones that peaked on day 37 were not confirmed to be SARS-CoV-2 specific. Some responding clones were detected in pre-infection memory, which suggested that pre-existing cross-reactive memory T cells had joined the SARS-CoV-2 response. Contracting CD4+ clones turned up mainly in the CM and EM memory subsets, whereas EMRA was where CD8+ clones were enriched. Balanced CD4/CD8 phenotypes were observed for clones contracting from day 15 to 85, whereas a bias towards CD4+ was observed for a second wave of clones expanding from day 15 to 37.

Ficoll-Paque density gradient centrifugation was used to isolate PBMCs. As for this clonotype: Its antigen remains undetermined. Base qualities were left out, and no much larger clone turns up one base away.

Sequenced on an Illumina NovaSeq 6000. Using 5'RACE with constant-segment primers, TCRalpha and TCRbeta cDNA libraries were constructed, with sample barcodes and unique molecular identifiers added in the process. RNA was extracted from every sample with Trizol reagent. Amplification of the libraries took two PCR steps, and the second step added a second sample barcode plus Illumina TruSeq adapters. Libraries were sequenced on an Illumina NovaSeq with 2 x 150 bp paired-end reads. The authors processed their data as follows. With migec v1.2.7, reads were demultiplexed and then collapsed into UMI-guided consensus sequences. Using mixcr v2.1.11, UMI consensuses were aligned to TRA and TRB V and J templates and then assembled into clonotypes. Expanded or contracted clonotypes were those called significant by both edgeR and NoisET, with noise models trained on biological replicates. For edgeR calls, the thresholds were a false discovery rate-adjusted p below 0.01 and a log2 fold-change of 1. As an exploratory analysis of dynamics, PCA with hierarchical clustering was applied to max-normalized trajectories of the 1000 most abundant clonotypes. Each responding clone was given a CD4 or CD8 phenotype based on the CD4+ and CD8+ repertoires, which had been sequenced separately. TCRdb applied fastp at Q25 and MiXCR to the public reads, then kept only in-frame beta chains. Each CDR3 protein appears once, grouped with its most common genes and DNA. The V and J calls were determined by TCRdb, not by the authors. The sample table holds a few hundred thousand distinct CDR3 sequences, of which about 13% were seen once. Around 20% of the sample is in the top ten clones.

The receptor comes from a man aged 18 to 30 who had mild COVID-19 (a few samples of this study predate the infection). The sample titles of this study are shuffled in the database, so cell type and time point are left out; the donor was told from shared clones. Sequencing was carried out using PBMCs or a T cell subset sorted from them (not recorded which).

The nucleotide sequence is TGTGCCAGCAGCTTAGCTGGGACACGTGAAGCTTTCTTT. Protein translation: CASSLAGTREAFF. The chain links TRBV7-9 with TRBJ1-1, with TRBD1 perhaps the D gene, on 6 matching bases. V loses 0 bases of germline sequence and J loses 7 bases, and the interval between the two ends is 9 bases. The CDR3 numbers 13 residues from cysteine through phenylalanine. The DNA shown is the 39-base CDR3, in frame from base 1. CDR1 is given as SEHNR and CDR2 as FQNEAQ, both from the germline V gene (reference sequence). Where the CDR3 stops, the reference TRBV7-9 and TRBJ1-1 genes take over; the full variable domain is DTGVSQNPRHKITKRGQNVTFRCDPISEHNRLYWYRQTLGQGPEFLTYFQNEAQLEKSRLLSDRFSAERPKGSFSTLEIQRTEQGDSAMYLCASSLAGTREAFFGQGTRLTVV.